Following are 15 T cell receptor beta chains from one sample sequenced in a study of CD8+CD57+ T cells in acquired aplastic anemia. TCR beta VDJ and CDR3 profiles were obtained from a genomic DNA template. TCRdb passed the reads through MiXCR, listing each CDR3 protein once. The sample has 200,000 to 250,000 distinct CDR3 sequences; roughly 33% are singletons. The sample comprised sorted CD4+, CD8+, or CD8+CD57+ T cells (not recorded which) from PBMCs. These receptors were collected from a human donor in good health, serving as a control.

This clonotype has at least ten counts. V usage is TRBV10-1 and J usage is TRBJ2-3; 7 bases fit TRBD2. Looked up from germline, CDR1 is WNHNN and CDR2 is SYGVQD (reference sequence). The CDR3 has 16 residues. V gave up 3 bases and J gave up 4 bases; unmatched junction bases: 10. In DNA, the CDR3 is TGCGCCAGCAGTGACTTTGCGGGAGAGTTGGCAGATACGCAGTATTTT. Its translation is CASSDFAGELADTQYF.

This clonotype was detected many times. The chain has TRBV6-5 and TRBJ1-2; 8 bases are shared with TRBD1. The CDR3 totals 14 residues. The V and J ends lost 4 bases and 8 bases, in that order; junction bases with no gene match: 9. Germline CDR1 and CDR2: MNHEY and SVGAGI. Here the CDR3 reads CASSSRTGTKGYTF. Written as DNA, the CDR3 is TGTGCCAGCAGTTCGCGGACAGGGACAAAGGGCTACACCTTC.

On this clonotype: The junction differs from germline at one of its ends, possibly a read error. In DNA form, the CDR3 reads TGTGCCAGCAGTGAGGGTAATGACTTCAATCAGCCCCAGCATTTT. Translated: CASSEGNDFNQPQHF. The V and J genes are TRBV10-3 and TRBJ1-5; D not certain. The CDR3 runs to 15 residues. Germline loops: CDR1 ENHRY, CDR2 SYGVKD.

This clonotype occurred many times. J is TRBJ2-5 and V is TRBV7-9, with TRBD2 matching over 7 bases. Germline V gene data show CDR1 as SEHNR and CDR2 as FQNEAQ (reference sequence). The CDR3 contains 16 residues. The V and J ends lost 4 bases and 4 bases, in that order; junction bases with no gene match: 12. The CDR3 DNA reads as TGTGCCAGCAGCTCTGTGTTTAAGCGGGGCGGAGAGACCCAGTACTTC. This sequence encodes CASSSVFKRGGETQYF.

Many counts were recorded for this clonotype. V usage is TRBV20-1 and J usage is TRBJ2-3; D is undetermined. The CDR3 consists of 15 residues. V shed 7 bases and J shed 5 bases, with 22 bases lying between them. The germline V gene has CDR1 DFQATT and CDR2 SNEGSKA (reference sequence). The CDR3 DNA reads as TGCAGTGGTAACCGAGGCCAACCCAGGAGAGATACGCAGTATTTT. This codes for CSGNRGQPRRDTQYF.

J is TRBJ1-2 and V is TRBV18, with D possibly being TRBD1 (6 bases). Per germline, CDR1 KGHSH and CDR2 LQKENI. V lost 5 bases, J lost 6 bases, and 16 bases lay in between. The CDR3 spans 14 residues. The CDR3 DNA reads TGTGCCAGCTCAGTAACAGGGTATCGAGATGGCTACACCTTC. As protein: CASSVTGYRDGYTF. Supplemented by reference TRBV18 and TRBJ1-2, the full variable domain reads NAGVMQNPRHLVRRRGQEARLRCSPMKGHSHVYWYRQLPEEGLKFMVYLQKENIIDESGMPKERFSAEFPKEGPSILRIQQVVRGDSAAYFCASSVTGYRDGYTFGSGTRLTVV.

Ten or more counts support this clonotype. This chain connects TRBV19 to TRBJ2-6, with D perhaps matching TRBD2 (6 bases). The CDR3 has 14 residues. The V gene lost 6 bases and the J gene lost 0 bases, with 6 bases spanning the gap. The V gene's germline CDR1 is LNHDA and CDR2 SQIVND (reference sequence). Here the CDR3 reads CASSGGSGANVLTF. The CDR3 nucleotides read TGTGCCAGTAGCGGGGGCTCTGGGGCCAACGTCCTGACTTTC.

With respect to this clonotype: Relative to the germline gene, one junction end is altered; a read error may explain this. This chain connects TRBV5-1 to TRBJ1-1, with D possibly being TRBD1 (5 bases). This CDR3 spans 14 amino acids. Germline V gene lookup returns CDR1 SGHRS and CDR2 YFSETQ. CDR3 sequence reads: CASSLGGSNTEALF. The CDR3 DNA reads TGCGCCAGCAGCTTGGGGGGGAGTAACACTGAAGCTCTCTTT. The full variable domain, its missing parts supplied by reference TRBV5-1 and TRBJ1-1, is KAGVTQTPRYLIKTRGQQVTLSCSPISGHRSVSWYQQTPGQGLQFLFEYFSETQRNKGNFPGRFSGRQFSNSRSEMNVSTLELGDSALYLCASSLGGSNTEALFGQGTRLTVV.

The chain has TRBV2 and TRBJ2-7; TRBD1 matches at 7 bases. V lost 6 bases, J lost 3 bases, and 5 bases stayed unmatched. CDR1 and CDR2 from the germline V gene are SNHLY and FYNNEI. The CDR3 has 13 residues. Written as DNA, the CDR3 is TGTGCCAGCAGGATAGACAGGGACTACGAGCAGTACTTC. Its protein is CASRIDRDYEQYF.

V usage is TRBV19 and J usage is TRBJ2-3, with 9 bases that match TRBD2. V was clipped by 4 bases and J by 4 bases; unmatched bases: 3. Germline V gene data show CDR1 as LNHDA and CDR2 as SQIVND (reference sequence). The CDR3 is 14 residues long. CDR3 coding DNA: TGTGCCAGTAGTACTGGCGGGGGGGCAGATACGCAGTATTTT. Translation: CASSTGGGADTQYF.

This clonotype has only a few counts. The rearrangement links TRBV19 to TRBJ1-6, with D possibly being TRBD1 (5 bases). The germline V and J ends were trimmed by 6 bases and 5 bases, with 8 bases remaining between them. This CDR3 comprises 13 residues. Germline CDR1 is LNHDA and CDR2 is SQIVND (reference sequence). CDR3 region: CASRQADNSPLHF. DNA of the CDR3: TGTGCCAGTAGACAGGCGGATAATTCACCCCTCCACTTT.

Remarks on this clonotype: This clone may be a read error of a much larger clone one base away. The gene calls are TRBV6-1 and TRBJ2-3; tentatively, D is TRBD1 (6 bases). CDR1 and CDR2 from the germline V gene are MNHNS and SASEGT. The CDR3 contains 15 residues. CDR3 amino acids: CPSSATGFSTDTQYF. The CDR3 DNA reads TGTCCCAGCAGTGCAACAGGGTTTAGCACAGATACGCAGTATTTT.

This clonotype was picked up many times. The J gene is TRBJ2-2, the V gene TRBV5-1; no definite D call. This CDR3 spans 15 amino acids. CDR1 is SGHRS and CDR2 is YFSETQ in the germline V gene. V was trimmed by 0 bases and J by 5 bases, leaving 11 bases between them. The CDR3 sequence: CASSLDQSTTGELFF. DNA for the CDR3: TGCGCCAGCAGCTTGGACCAGTCGACGACCGGGGAGCTGTTTTTT.

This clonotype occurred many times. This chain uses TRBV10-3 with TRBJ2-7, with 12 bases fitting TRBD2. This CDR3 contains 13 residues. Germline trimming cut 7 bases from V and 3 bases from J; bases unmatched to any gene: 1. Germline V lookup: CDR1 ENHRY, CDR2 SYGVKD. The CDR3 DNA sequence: TGTGCCATCACGACTAGCGGGAGCTACGAGCAGTACTTC. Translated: CAITTSGSYEQYF.

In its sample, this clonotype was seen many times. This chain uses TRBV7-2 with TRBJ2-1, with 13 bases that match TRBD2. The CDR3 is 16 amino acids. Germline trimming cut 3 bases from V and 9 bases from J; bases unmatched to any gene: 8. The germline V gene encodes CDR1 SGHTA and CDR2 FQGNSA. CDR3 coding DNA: TGTGCCAGCAGCTTTGCCGGGACTAGCGGGACTGTTGAGCAGTTCTTC. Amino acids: CASSFAGTSGTVEQFF.